Included here is one T cell receptor (beta chain) sequence, with context. CDR1 is SNHLY and CDR2 is FYNNEI in the germline V gene. The CDR3 extends over 15 amino acids. V was pared by 8 bases and J by 4 bases, with 19 bases between. This sample was taken from a study of shared clonotypes between healthy human individuals. Libraries were prepared by immunoSEQ multiplex PCR; TCRdb keeps only in-frame clonotypes and omits some of them. The data show roughly 1,100,000 clones, around 74% seen once. The sequence was obtained from a man aged 18-30 years in good health. The V call is TRBV2, the J call TRBJ2-3, with D perhaps being TRBD1 or TRBD2 (5 bases each). Sequencing used memory CD4+ T cells sorted from blood. Subset in this sample: CD45RA-negative fraction. Here the CDR3 reads CASRKTGTFADTQYF. In DNA, the CDR3 is TGTGCCAGCCGGAAGACGGGGACCTTCGCAGATACGCAGTATTTT.